This passage covers 20 T cell receptor beta chains from one sample sequenced in a study of T cell changes during pregnancy in multiple sclerosis. The data were produced by immunoSEQ multiplex PCR, yet TCRdb's version contains in-frame clones alone and is incomplete. The data show about 77,000 clones, with 85% to 95% seen just once and 2% to 3% held by the top ten. This sample comprised peripheral blood, obtained after pregnancy. Receptors originate from a female donor in good health, enrolled as a control in a pregnancy study.

There are many counts of this clone. The V and J genes are TRBV6-4 and TRBJ1-1, with D unresolved. The CDR3 is made up of 13 amino acids. V lost 6 bases to trimming and J lost 1 base, with 9 bases between them. CDR1 and CDR2 from the germline V gene are MRHNA and SNTAGT. The chain's CDR3 is CASRAGENTEAFF. Written as DNA, the CDR3 is TGTGCCAGCAGGGCCGGAGAGAACACTGAAGCTTTCTTT.

A single count supports this clone. The V and J genes are TRBV19 and TRBJ1-2; 8 bases align to TRBD1. This CDR3 has 15 residues. Trimming took 7 bases from V and 8 from J; bases not matched to a gene: 15. Germline V gives CDR1 LNHDA, CDR2 SQIVND (reference sequence). CDR3 in amino acids: CASTSPGQGLWGYTF. In nucleotides, the CDR3 is TGTGCCAGTACGAGTCCCGGACAGGGCCTTTGGGGCTACACCTTC.

The chain recombines TRBV19 with TRBJ2-7; 7 bases are shared with TRBD1. V was pared by 5 bases and J by 5 bases, with 9 bases of the junction left unmatched. CDR1 is LNHDA, CDR2 SQIVND, per germline (reference sequence). The CDR3 runs 14 residues. CDR3 sequence (DNA): TGTGCCAGTAGTGCAAGGGACAGCGGTCACGAGCAGTACTTC. It is translated as CASSARDSGHEQYF.

The gene calls are TRBV7-3 and TRBJ2-3; D is unclear. This CDR3 has 13 amino acids. Germline V gives CDR1 SGHTA, CDR2 FQGTGA. V lost 8 bases to trimming and J lost 1 base, with 10 bases between them. The CDR3 sequence: CASVAHCTDTQYF. The CDR3 DNA sequence: TGTGCCAGCGTAGCTCACTGCACAGATACGCAGTATTTT.

The CDR3 here is CASSETGELFF. In DNA form, the CDR3 reads TGTGCCAGCTCAGAGACCGGGGAGCTGTTTTTT. This chain uses TRBV18 with TRBJ2-2; D gene uncertain. CDR3 length equals 11 residues. Trimming took off 5 bases at V and 5 bases at J, with 3 bases between the two ends. Germline-derived CDR1 and CDR2 are KGHSH and LQKENI.

This chain uses TRBV7-9 with TRBJ2-7; no firm D call. The CDR3 consists of 12 residues. CDR1 SEHNR and CDR2 FQNEAQ come from the germline V gene (reference sequence). V lost 5 bases, J lost 5 bases, and 10 bases lay in between. CDR3 region: CASSPISNEQYF. The CDR3 DNA reads TGTGCCAGCAGCCCTATATCTAACGAGCAGTACTTC.

The count of this clone is one. The rearrangement links TRBV29-1 to TRBJ2-7; D may be TRBD2 (6 bases). Germline V lookup: CDR1 SQVTM, CDR2 ANQGSEA. CDR3 length: 13 amino acids. Trimming removed 2 bases at V and 5 bases at J, with 13 bases between. CDR3: CSVEHQEGNEQYF. The CDR3 nucleotides read TGCAGCGTTGAACATCAGGAGGGGAACGAGCAGTACTTC.

The chain employs TRBV28 and TRBJ1-1, with D possibly matching TRBD1 (5 bases). Germline CDR1 and CDR2: MDHEN and SYDVKM. V was cut by 5 bases and J by 10 bases, with 17 bases left in between. CDR3 length: 13 residues. The CDR3 loop is CASSEGVTSGAFF. In DNA, the CDR3 is TGTGCCAGCAGTGAAGGGGTTACCAGTGGAGCTTTCTTT.

The CDR3 here is CASSLGGSGGGEQYF. In nucleotides, the CDR3 is TGTGCCAGCAGCTTAGGCGGGAGCGGGGGAGGCGAGCAGTACTTC. This chain uses TRBV7-6 with TRBJ2-7; 8 positions agree with TRBD2. J gave up 6 bases and V 1 base, and 8 bases lay outside the gene matches. Germline V gene sequence: CDR1 SGHVS, CDR2 FNYEAQ. The CDR3 consists of 15 residues.

The chain combines TRBV6-5 with TRBJ2-1; D unclear. CDR3 length: 16 residues. V was cut by 2 bases and J by 2 bases, with 13 bases left in between. CDR1 and CDR2 (germline): MNHEY, SVGAGI. The CDR3 is CASSYIWPITYNEQFF. The CDR3 DNA reads as TGTGCCAGCAGTTACATCTGGCCGATTACCTACAATGAGCAGTTCTTC.

The V gene is TRBV12-5, the J gene TRBJ2-7; no reliable D call. Germline V CDR1 and CDR2: LGHNT, FRNRAP. Trimming cost V 8 bases and J 1 base, with 12 bases left between them. The CDR3 has 13 residues. CDR3 in DNA: TGTGCTAGTTCCTACAGTGATTCCTACGAGCAGTACTTC. Protein sequence: CASSYSDSYEQYF.

The chain uses TRBV12-5 and TRBJ2-3; D remains ambiguous. Germline CDR1 reads LGHNT; CDR2 reads FRNRAP. The V gene lost 3 bases and the J gene lost 0 bases, with 4 bases spanning the gap. CDR3 length: 13 residues. The CDR3 coding sequence is TGTGCTAGTGGTTTATCTAGCACAGATACGCAGTATTTT. The encoded protein is CASGLSSTDTQYF.

The chain couples TRBV30 to TRBJ1-3; D remains unclear. V lost 1 base and J 4 bases, leaving 8 bases between the germline ends. The CDR3 runs 13 residues. In germline, CDR1 is GTSNPN, CDR2 SVGIG (reference sequence). CDR3 DNA sequence: TGTGCCTGGAGTGGCGGCGGAGGAAACACCATATATTTT. Its protein is CAWSGGGGNTIYF.

The table lists this clone with a count of one. The J gene is TRBJ2-3, the V gene TRBV30; D ambiguous. The CDR3 length is 15 residues. CDR1 and CDR2 from the germline V gene are GTSNPN and SVGIG (reference sequence). Deletions cut 1 base from V and 6 bases from J, with 17 bases between. This chain's CDR3 is CAWSAIPGPTDTQYF. The CDR3 DNA sequence: TGTGCCTGGAGTGCCATCCCTGGGCCCACTGATACGCAGTATTTT.

The V gene is TRBV28, the J gene TRBJ2-1, with TRBD2 as a possible D gene (6 bases). The CDR3 contains 16 residues. CDR1 MDHEN and CDR2 SYDVKM come from the germline V gene. Trimming cost V 2 bases and J 9 bases, with 20 bases left between them. The CDR3 here is CASSLRDSRKGSEQFF. CDR3 DNA: TGTGCCAGCAGTTTAAGGGACTCCCGTAAGGGCAGTGAGCAGTTCTTC.

The CDR3, as DNA: TGTGCCAGCAGCGGGGGGGAGACCCAGTACTTC. Translating gives CASSGGETQYF. The rearrangement joins TRBV7-9 to TRBJ2-5; the D gene is possibly TRBD2 (6 bases). Germline-derived CDR1 and CDR2 are SEHNR and FQNEAQ (reference sequence). Trimming took off 5 bases at V and 5 bases at J, with 6 bases between the two ends. The CDR3 has 11 residues.

The rearrangement uses TRBV5-5 and TRBJ2-1, with D maybe TRBD2 (6 bases). Trimming cost V 3 bases and J 4 bases, with 20 bases left between them. There are 17 residues in the CDR3. Looked up from germline, CDR1 is SGHKS and CDR2 is YYEKEE (reference sequence). This CDR3 reads CASSWGVRLIAYNEQFF. For the CDR3, the DNA is TGTGCCAGCAGCTGGGGGGTTAGGTTAATTGCGTACAATGAGCAGTTCTTC.

The J gene is TRBJ2-7, the V gene TRBV6-6, with a weak D call TRBD1 (5 bases). Trimming left V 2 bases short and J 6 bases short, with 11 bases between. Germline CDR1 MNHNY, CDR2 SVGAGI (reference sequence). The CDR3 sequence is 13 residues long. The CDR3 nucleotides read TGTGCCAGCAGTTACACTACAGGAGCCGAGCAGTACTTC. This gives the protein CASSYTTGAEQYF.

The rearrangement joins TRBV2 to TRBJ2-3; TRBD2 aligns across 14 bases. This CDR3 has 20 residues. Germline assignment: CDR1 SNHLY and CDR2 FYNNEI. Unmatched junction bases numbered 14, after V lost 4 bases and J lost 2 bases. The CDR3 region has the DNA TGTGCCAGCAGTGGCCCAGGGTTGACTAGCGGGAGGGTGGTCACAGATACGCAGTATTTT. Translated, it gives CASSGPGLTSGRVVTDTQYF.

The chain has TRBV11-2 and TRBJ2-3, with TRBD2 matching 7 bases. This CDR3 is 16 amino acids long. CDR1 and CDR2 from the germline V gene are SGHAT and FQNNGV. V was pared by 2 bases and J by 4 bases, with 9 bases of the junction left unmatched. CDR3 DNA sequence: TGTGCCAGCAGCTTACGGCGGGAGCTTGGTGCAGATACGCAGTATTTT. It codes for CASSLRRELGADTQYF.